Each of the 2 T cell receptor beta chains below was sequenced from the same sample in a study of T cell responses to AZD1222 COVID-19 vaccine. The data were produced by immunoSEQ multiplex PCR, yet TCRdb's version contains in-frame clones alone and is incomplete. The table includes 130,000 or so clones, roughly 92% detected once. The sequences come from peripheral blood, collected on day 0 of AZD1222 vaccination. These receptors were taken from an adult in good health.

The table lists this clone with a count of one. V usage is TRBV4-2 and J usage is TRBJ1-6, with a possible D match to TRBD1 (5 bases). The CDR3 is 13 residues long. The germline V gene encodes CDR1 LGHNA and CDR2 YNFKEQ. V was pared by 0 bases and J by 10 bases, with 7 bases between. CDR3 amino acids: CASSQDRVSPLHF. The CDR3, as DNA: TGTGCCAGCAGCCAAGACAGGGTATCACCCCTCCACTTT.

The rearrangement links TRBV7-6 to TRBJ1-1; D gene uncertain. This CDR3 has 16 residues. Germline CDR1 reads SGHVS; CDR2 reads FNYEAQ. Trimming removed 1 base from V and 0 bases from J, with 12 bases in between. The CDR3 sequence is CASSLGPPALNTEAFF. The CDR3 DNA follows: TGTGCCAGCAGCTTAGGGCCCCCTGCTCTGAACACTGAAGCTTTCTTT.